This TCR beta chain was found in a study of T cells in Graves' hyperthyroidism and ophthalmopathy. Study-level background: Peripheral blood sampling occurred at initial diagnosis, before any treatment.

Amplification yielded TCR beta CDR3 regions, with RNA transcripts as the source. HTBI primers were the set used in a first-round RT-PCR of the TCR CDR3. TCRdb re-called the multiplex PCR reads through MiXCR, storing one row per CDR3 protein. Of roughly 500,000 distinct CDR3 sequences in the sample, approximately 15% were seen once. Findings and limits, study-wide: Ophthalmopathy was told apart from stable hyperthyroidism by a 13 V-J model.

Note on this clonotype: Its antigen is not known. A read error may be the cause here, since a much bigger clone is one base away.

Looked up from germline, CDR1 is GTSNPN and CDR2 is SVGIG (reference sequence). CDR3 size: 13 residues. Trimming removed 4 bases from V and 1 base from J, with 10 bases in between. This TCR was recovered from a woman younger than 45 with Graves' hyperthyroidism that later progressed to Graves' ophthalmopathy. The sequenced sample consisted of blood. The J gene is TRBJ2-5, the V gene TRBV30; a weak D match, TRBD2 (5 bases). The chain's CDR3 is CAWMGAGQETQYF. The CDR3 DNA follows: TGTGCCTGGATGGGAGCAGGCCAAGAGACCCAGTACTTC.